This T cell receptor beta chain was sequenced during a study of PD-1 blockade in classical Hodgkin lymphoma. General study points: A reduction in baseline TCR diversity was reportedly seen in newly diagnosed patients relative to healthy donors.

Data came from immunoSEQ multiplex PCR; TCRdb stores just in-frame clones and leaves some out. The top ten clones hold 0.22% of a sample with approximately 35,000 clones, about 89% of them seen once. Of note for this clone: Its antigen is not identified.

This sample's time point: newly diagnosed, previously untreated cHL patient sample. Magnetic negative selection was used to purify CD4+ T cells from PBMCs that had been thawed. This CDR3 region has 13 residues. V shed 3 bases and J shed 6 bases, with 13 bases lying between them. The germline V gene encodes CDR1 SGHNT and CDR2 YYREEE (reference sequence). Sequences were obtained from CD4+ T cells from blood. The V call is TRBV5-4, the J call TRBJ2-7; D gene uncertain. The sequence was obtained from a human donor with classical Hodgkin lymphoma. The CDR3 spells CASSSPMNTEQYF. The CDR3 coding sequence is TGTGCCAGCAGCTCTCCTATGAATACCGAGCAGTACTTC.